This TCR beta chain was recovered during a study of shared clonotypes between healthy human individuals. Execution of the assay was at deep level. TCRdb's copy holds only in-frame clones and misses some; the assay was immunoSEQ multiplex PCR. Of about 2,100,000 clones detected, around 93% appear once; the ten largest clones hold under 2%. CD45RO negativity and positive selection for CCR7 defined naive CD8 cells, a population that excluded terminally differentiated effector memory CD45RA+ cells. The CDR3 covers 16 residues. Trimming took 3 bases from V and 3 from J; bases not matched to a gene: 10. Germline CDR1 SGDLS, CDR2 YYNGEE.

The origin of this receptor is a man in his late teens or twenties in good health. Some clones in this sample may be carry-over from other donors' samples. The V gene is TRBV9, the J gene TRBJ2-7; TRBD1 agrees at 9 bases. Sample: naive CD8+ T cells from PBMCs. The CDR3 loop is CASSAYPGQGLYEQYF. The DNA of the CDR3 is TGTGCCAGCAGCGCCTACCCGGGACAGGGCCTCTACGAGCAGTACTTC.